The 26 T cell receptor beta chains in this list originate from one sample, sequenced in a study of T cell repertoires in cytomegalovirus infection. From the reads, TCRdb called clonotypes with MiXCR, one entry per CDR3 protein. The sample records fewer than 200,000 distinct CDR3 sequences, roughly an eighth being singletons. The sequencing sample was made of PBMCs. These receptors came from a human donor in good health (CMV status not recorded). Some clones in this sample may be carry-over from other donors' samples.

In regard to this clonotype: Sequence at one end of the junction differs from germline and may be a read error. V gene TRBV6-1 combines with J gene TRBJ2-1; perhaps TRBD2 as D (6 bases). This CDR3 spans 11 amino acids. CDR1 and CDR2 from the germline V gene are MNHNS and SASEGT. The CDR3 DNA sequence: TGTGCCAGCAGTGAAGGGCTAGCGTTCAACTTC. The encoded protein is CASSEGLAFNF.

The gene calls are TRBV29-1 and TRBJ2-7, with 12 bases that match TRBD2. Unmatched junction bases numbered 16, after V lost 7 bases and J lost 6 bases. CDR3 size: 16 residues. Germline CDR1 SQVTM, CDR2 ANQGSEA. The CDR3 DNA is TGCAGCGCCCTGGGGGACTCGCTAGCGGGAGGGGGCGAGCAGTACTTC. It yields the protein CSALGDSLAGGGEQYF.

The chain couples TRBV7-9 to TRBJ2-7; D unclear. The CDR3 length is 14 residues. V was pared by 4 bases and J by 0 bases, with 10 bases between. From germline, CDR1 is SEHNR and CDR2 FQNEAQ (reference sequence). The CDR3 DNA sequence: TGTGCCAGCAGCTCTCCTGTGAGCTCCTACGAGCAGTACTTC. This gives the protein CASSSPVSSYEQYF.

This clonotype occurred a few times. The chain couples TRBV10-3 to TRBJ2-3; TRBD1 matches 7 bases. V dropped 8 bases and J dropped 5; count of bases not matched to a gene: 4. This CDR3 has 12 amino acids. Germline V CDR1 and CDR2: ENHRY, SYGVKD. The CDR3 protein is CAIGTDGDTQYF. The CDR3 DNA sequence: TGTGCCATCGGGACAGACGGAGATACGCAGTATTTT.

This clonotype came up many times. V and J are TRBV7-3 and TRBJ2-3; the D gene could be TRBD1 or TRBD2 (5 bases each). V lost 4 bases to trimming and J lost 2 bases, with 7 bases between them. The CDR3 runs to 13 residues. Per germline, CDR1 SGHTA and CDR2 FQGTGA. The CDR3 nucleotides read TGTGCCAGCAGCTGGGACCTCACAGATACGCAGTATTTT. It encodes CASSWDLTDTQYF. Filled out from reference TRBV7-3 and TRBJ2-3, the complete variable domain reads GAGVSQTPSNKVTEKGKYVELRCDPISGHTALYWYRQSLGQGPEFLIYFQGTGAADDSGLPNDRFFAVRPEGSVSTLKIQRTERGDSAVYLCASSWDLTDTQYFGPGTRLTVL.

The chain carries TRBV27 and TRBJ2-7, with D possibly being TRBD2 (7 bases). This CDR3 contains 14 residues. V gave up 3 bases and J gave up 6 bases, with 15 bases separating them. CDR1 and CDR2 from the germline V gene are MNHEY and SMNVEV (reference sequence). The CDR3 reads CASSLGGQYGEQYF. Here the CDR3 DNA reads TGTGCCAGCAGTTTGGGGGGGCAGTACGGCGAGCAGTACTTC.

V and J are TRBV25-1 and TRBJ2-7; a weak D match, TRBD1 (6 bases). V lost 1 base to trimming and J lost 5 bases, with 15 bases between them. The V gene's germline CDR1 is MGHDK and CDR2 SYGVNS. The CDR3 contains 15 residues. The CDR3 protein is CASSEFGQGKNEQYF. As DNA, the CDR3 is TGTGCCAGCAGTGAATTTGGGCAGGGGAAGAACGAGCAGTACTTC.

This clonotype was observed many times. The genes are TRBV7-2 and TRBJ2-1; D is possibly TRBD2 (5 bases). V lost 5 bases and J lost 14, with 16 bases in between. CDR1 is SGHTA, CDR2 FQGNSA, per germline. This CDR3 spans 12 amino acids. In DNA form, the CDR3 reads TGTGCCAGCAGCCGATACCCATCGGAGGAGTTCTTC. Translating it yields CASSRYPSEEFF.

This clonotype was recorded at least ten times. This rearrangement joins TRBV11-2 to TRBJ2-1, with D possibly called TRBD1 or TRBD2 (5 bases each). This CDR3 contains 14 residues. The V gene lost 7 bases and the J gene lost 9 bases, with 19 bases spanning the gap. Germline values: CDR1 SGHAT, CDR2 FQNNGV. The CDR3 coding sequence is TGTGCCAGCATCCCGACGGGACCCTTCGCTGAGCAGTTCTTC. This encodes CASIPTGPFAEQFF.

The CDR3 nucleotides are TGCGCCAGCAGCCAGGGACAGGCCTCTGGAAACACCATATATTTT. Translating it yields CASSQGQASGNTIYF. The chain couples TRBV5-1 to TRBJ1-3; the match to TRBD1 covers 8 bases. The germline V gene has CDR1 SGHRS and CDR2 YFSETQ. The CDR3 consists of 15 residues. Trimming cost V 4 bases and J 0 bases; bases outside gene matches: 3.

The sample holds many counts of this clonotype. The chain has TRBV7-9 and TRBJ1-2; 7 bases are a match to TRBD1. This CDR3 is built from 14 residues. Germline values: CDR1 SEHNR, CDR2 FQNEAQ (reference sequence). V was clipped by 5 bases and J by 0 bases; unmatched bases: 3. The CDR3 coding sequence is TGTGCCAGCAGCCGGGACAGTTCTAACTATGGCTACACCTTC. Protein product: CASSRDSSNYGYTF.

At least ten counts were recorded for this clonotype. The chain has TRBV7-3 and TRBJ1-1, with TRBD1 as a possible D gene (5 bases). This CDR3 comprises 13 residues. V was clipped by 5 bases and J by 5 bases, with 12 bases between them. The V gene's germline CDR1 is SGHTA and CDR2 FQGTGA. The CDR3 sequence is CASSVAGKTEAFF. CDR3 DNA sequence: TGTGCCAGCAGCGTAGCAGGGAAGACTGAAGCTTTCTTT. Full variable domain (rest looked up from reference TRBV7-3 and TRBJ1-1): GAGVSQTPSNKVTEKGKYVELRCDPISGHTALYWYRQSLGQGPEFLIYFQGTGAADDSGLPNDRFFAVRPEGSVSTLKIQRTERGDSAVYLCASSVAGKTEAFFGQGTRLTVV.

Of note for this clonotype: A much larger clone sits a single nucleotide away, making a read error possible. The CDR3 ends on some other residue instead of the conserved phenylalanine or tryptophan, so this is likely a read error. The genes are TRBV5-4 and TRBJ1-2; tentative D call: TRBD1 (5 bases). The CDR3 spans 14 residues. Deletions cut 0 bases from V and 3 bases from J, with 9 bases between. Germline V gene lookup returns CDR1 SGHNT and CDR2 YYREEE (reference sequence). The CDR3 DNA reads as TGTGCCAGCAGCTTGGGGGGGGTCGACTATGGCTACACCCTC. Translated, it gives CASSLGGVDYGYTL.

The J gene is TRBJ2-1, the V gene TRBV23-1; weak D call: TRBD1 (5 bases). TRBV23-1 has ORF status, its function being uncertain. The length of the CDR3 is 13 residues. Trimming took off 6 bases at V and 7 bases at J, with 13 bases between the two ends. The CDR3 DNA sequence: TGCGCCAGCAGCCAGCCCCCAGGGAATGAGCAGTTCTTC. It is translated as CASSQPPGNEQFF.

There are a few counts of this clonotype. CDR3 protein: CASSVDSYSSYNEQFF. CDR3 DNA: TGTGCCAGCAGCGTGGACAGCTACAGCTCCTACAATGAGCAGTTCTTC. The chain combines TRBV11-3 with TRBJ2-1; D possibly corresponds to TRBD1 (6 bases). CDR3 length: 16 amino acids. V lost 5 bases and J lost 0, with 14 bases in between. The germline V gene encodes CDR1 SGHNT and CDR2 YENEEA.

The chain has TRBV7-9 and TRBJ2-7; 8 bases agree with TRBD2. The trim removed 8 bases at V and 3 bases at J, leaving 9 bases unmatched. The CDR3 is 14 amino acids. In germline, CDR1 is SEHNR, CDR2 FQNEAQ (reference sequence). This chain's CDR3 is CASRPGGAIYEQYF. The CDR3 coding sequence is TGTGCCAGCCGCCCGGGGGGGGCAATCTACGAGCAGTACTTC.

The sample holds a few counts of this clonotype. V and J are TRBV10-3 and TRBJ2-1; D gene uncertain. Looked up from germline, CDR1 is ENHRY and CDR2 is SYGVKD. The CDR3 sequence is 13 residues long. V was cut by 6 bases and J by 5 bases, with 11 bases left in between. The CDR3 nucleotides read TGTGCCATCAGACAGAATCCCAACAATGAGCAGTTCTTC. Protein product: CAIRQNPNNEQFF.

The chain has TRBV5-6 and TRBJ1-2; 7 bases match TRBD1. CDR3 length: 16 amino acids. V lost 4 bases and J lost 3; bases outside the gene matches: 12. CDR1 is SGHDT, CDR2 YYEEEE, per germline. In DNA, the CDR3 is TGTGCCAGCAGCCCAGACTACGGACAGGACTACTATGGCTACACCTTC. Amino acid sequence: CASSPDYGQDYYGYTF.

V and J are TRBV11-1 and TRBJ2-2; a weak D match, TRBD2 (5 bases). The V gene's germline CDR1 is SGHAT and CDR2 FQDESV (reference sequence). The CDR3 loop spans 15 amino acids. Trimming took 5 bases from V and 2 from J, leaving 12 bases between them. This CDR3 is CASSRQDYNTGELFF. As DNA, the CDR3 is TGTGCCAGCAGCCGCCAAGACTATAACACCGGGGAGCTGTTTTTT.

This clonotype was picked up many times. The chain recombines TRBV7-9 with TRBJ1-2; 10 bases map to TRBD1. Looked up from germline, CDR1 is SEHNR and CDR2 is FQNEAQ (reference sequence). The CDR3 contains 16 residues. The ends lost 5 bases at V and 0 bases at J; junction bases unmatched: 6. CDR3 DNA sequence: TGTGCCAGCAGCCCCCGGACAGGGGGAGCTAACTATGGCTACACCTTC. It translates to CASSPRTGGANYGYTF.

The rearrangement uses TRBV6-1 and TRBJ2-1, with TRBD2 identical over 8 bases. After removal of 0 bases from V and 8 bases from J, the junction contained 6 bases not matched to a gene. The CDR3 contains 15 residues. CDR1 and CDR2 (germline): MNHNS, SASEGT. CDR3 amino acids: CASSEAPGGAHEQFF. CDR3 in DNA: TGTGCCAGCAGTGAAGCACCCGGGGGGGCCCATGAGCAGTTCTTC.

This clonotype was found once. The chain combines TRBV20-1 with TRBJ1-3, with D tentatively TRBD1 (5 bases). V shed 1 base and J shed 5 bases, with 9 bases lying between them. Germline V gene lookup returns CDR1 DFQATT and CDR2 SNEGSKA (reference sequence). The CDR3 totals 13 residues. The CDR3 sequence is CSARVGARNTIYF. The CDR3 DNA follows: TGCAGTGCTAGAGTAGGGGCAAGAAACACCATATATTTT.

This clonotype occurred a few times. The V gene is TRBV6-5, the J gene TRBJ2-2, with TRBD1 identical over 9 bases. V lost 2 bases and J lost 4; bases outside the gene matches: 14. The CDR3 runs 19 residues. CDR1 and CDR2 (germline): MNHEY, SVGAGI. The CDR3 spells CASSYGQGPGRRSTGELFF. The CDR3 nucleotides read TGTGCCAGCAGTTACGGACAGGGGCCGGGCCGGAGGAGCACCGGGGAGCTGTTTTTT.

The V and J genes are TRBV3-1 and TRBJ1-4; D may be TRBD1 (6 bases). The CDR3 sequence is 16 residues long. Trimming cost V 4 bases and J 0 bases, with 12 bases left between them. CDR1 and CDR2 (germline): LGHDT, YNNKEL (reference sequence). This chain's CDR3 is CASSPGQVATNEKLFF. The CDR3 bases are TGTGCCAGCAGCCCGGGACAAGTTGCAACTAATGAAAAACTGTTTTTT.

This clonotype was seen a few times. The chain couples TRBV27 to TRBJ1-1; 9 bases line up with TRBD1. V dropped 4 bases and J dropped 4; count of bases not matched to a gene: 7. In germline, CDR1 is MNHEY, CDR2 SMNVEV (reference sequence). CDR3 size: 15 residues. Here the CDR3 reads CASSSITGGLTEAFF. The CDR3, as DNA: TGTGCCAGCAGTTCCATTACAGGGGGCCTCACTGAAGCTTTCTTT.

This chain connects TRBV6-6 to TRBJ1-4; 9 nucleotides line up with TRBD1. Looked up from germline, CDR1 is MNHNY and CDR2 is SVGAGI (reference sequence). The CDR3 extends over 15 amino acids. V gave up 7 bases and J gave up 3 bases; unmatched junction bases: 6. The CDR3 sequence is CASTTGGLANEKLFF. CDR3 coding DNA: TGTGCCAGCACGACAGGGGGTTTAGCTAATGAAAAACTGTTTTTT.